This entry features one T cell receptor beta chain sequence. The antigen remains unidentified. This sample was included in a study of T cells after yellow fever vaccination. Whole-study findings and limits: Weaker, the secondary response had a peak occurring faster, on day 5 versus 15. Relatively few clonotypes were ones that appeared in both CD4 and CD8 compartments. Abundant clonotypes from the bulk population could get into FACS-sorted repertoires as contaminants.

For TCR, cDNA came from 5'RACE template switching, which added a universal primer site and UMIs. TCRdb reanalysed the 5' RACE reads using MiXCR and keeps one entry per CDR3 protein. Here the sample spans tens of thousands of distinct CDR3 sequences, around 6.5% being singletons. Between the trimmed V and J ends, which lost 2 bases and 1 base, there was a span of 6 bases. This CDR3 comprises 14 residues. Germline CDR1 reads MNHEY; CDR2 reads SVGAGI. This sample comprised CD8+ T cells sorted from PBMCs, obtained less than 6 days after the first yellow fever vaccination. This TCR was recovered from a man aged 18 to 29 who received the YFV17D yellow fever vaccine. V is TRBV6-5 and J is TRBJ1-3, with D uncertain. Here the CDR3 reads CASSYRGSGNTIYF. Written as DNA, the CDR3 is TGTGCCAGCAGTTACAGAGGGTCTGGAAACACCATATATTTT.